This T cell receptor beta chain was recorded in a study of TIL therapy for anti-PD-1-resistant metastatic lung cancer. Overall study context: Tumor harvest preceded PD-1/PD-L1 blockade, followed by nivolumab treatment.

Findings of the study overall: This highly selected cohort may not generalize to typical lung cancer patients.

The immunoSEQ assay was v3. Here immunoSEQ multiplex PCR was the method, and the copy in TCRdb shows in-frame clones only, minus some. The sample lists 50,000 or so clones, around 79% seen once, with 4.5% to 5.5% in the top ten. A remark on this clone: Its antigen is unidentified.

Time point indicated: pre-treatment sample, taken before nivolumab and TIL therapy. The junction had 4 bases not matched to a gene; V was cut back by 2 bases and J by 0 bases. The germline V gene has CDR1 SGHRS and CDR2 YFSETQ. The CDR3 spans 17 residues. This sequence was found in a woman aged 25 to 80 with non-small cell lung cancer. V and J are TRBV5-1 and TRBJ2-7; 14 bases line up with TRBD2. Sample: blood, taken at baseline. The DNA of the CDR3 is TGCGCCAGCAGCTTCGGGACTAGCGGGGGCCTCTCCTACGAGCAGTACTTC. It translates to CASSFGTSGGLSYEQYF.